The next 22 T cell receptor beta chains were all read from a single sample in a study of blood T cell repertoires in COVID-19. Profiled with immunoSEQ multiplex PCR; TCRdb holds only in-frame clones, not every one. The repertoire includes around 200,000 clones, roughly 85% of them detected once, and about 19% sits in the top ten. The sequenced sample was PBMCs or T cells enriched from blood (not recorded which). These receptor sequences come from a man between 40 and 49 years old who had recovered from COVID-19.

The rearrangement joins TRBV30 to TRBJ2-2; 8 nucleotides match TRBD2. The ends lost 5 bases at V and 7 bases at J; junction bases unmatched: 15. Germline V lookup: CDR1 GTSNPN, CDR2 SVGIG (reference sequence). The CDR3 runs to 16 residues. In nucleotides, the CDR3 is TGTGCCTGGGGTTCGAAGCTCGGGAGGGCCTTCGGGGAGCTGTTTTTT. Protein: CAWGSKLGRAFGELFF.

The chain uses TRBV27 and TRBJ2-2, with TRBD2 matching over 7 bases. Trimming took 3 bases from V and 5 from J; bases not matched to a gene: 6. Germline V lookup: CDR1 MNHEY, CDR2 SMNVEV (reference sequence). CDR3 length equals 15 residues. CDR3 bases: TGTGCCAGCAGTTTGGGTAGCGGGTTTACCGGGGAGCTGTTTTTT. Encoded protein: CASSLGSGFTGELFF.

The gene calls are TRBV7-2 and TRBJ1-3; D perhaps matches TRBD1 (5 bases). V shed 5 bases and J shed 4 bases, with 12 bases lying between them. The CDR3 contains 14 residues. Germline assignment: CDR1 SGHTA and CDR2 FQGNSA. CDR3 sequence: CASSPAGVGNTIYF. CDR3 bases: TGTGCCAGCAGCCCAGCGGGGGTCGGAAACACCATATATTTT.

The CDR3 region is CASSYGRDRGHTEAFF. In DNA form, the CDR3 reads TGTGCCAGCAGTTACGGCCGGGACAGGGGGCACACTGAAGCTTTCTTT. The rearrangement links TRBV6-2 or TRBV6-3 to TRBJ1-1, with 12 positions matching TRBD1. V trimming: 2 bases; J trimming: 3 bases; junction bases outside the gene matches: 4. Germline-derived CDR1 and CDR2 are MNHEY and SVGEGT. This CDR3 is built from 16 residues.

This chain links TRBV7-8 with TRBJ2-7; the match to TRBD1 covers 7 bases. V dropped 3 bases and J dropped 4; count of bases not matched to a gene: 12. Germline V CDR1 and CDR2: SGHVS, FQNEAQ. This CDR3 contains 16 residues. The DNA for the CDR3 is TGTGCCAGCAGCTTTTTAGGGGGCCTAGCTTGGTACGAGCAGTACTTC. This sequence encodes CASSFLGGLAWYEQYF. Complete variable domain (other parts from reference TRBV7-8 and TRBJ2-7): GAGVSQSPRYKVAKRGQDVALRCDPISGHVSLFWYQQALGQGPEFLTYFQNEAQLDKSGLPSDRFFAERPEGSVSTLKIQRTQQEDSAVYLCASSFLGGLAWYEQYFGPGTRLTVT.

V and J are TRBV5-1 and TRBJ2-3; D gene unclear. Germline CDR1 and CDR2: SGHRS and YFSETQ. The CDR3 runs 13 residues. Trimming removed 4 bases at V and 3 bases at J, with 9 bases between. CDR3 region: CASSKITTDTQYF. The CDR3 DNA is TGCGCCAGCAGCAAGATCACTACAGATACGCAGTATTTT.

This clone was found once. This sequence joins TRBV5-5 and TRBJ2-7, with TRBD1 matching 10 bases. The V and J ends lost 4 bases and 2 bases, in that order; junction bases with no gene match: 6. The germline V gene has CDR1 SGHKS and CDR2 YYEKEE (reference sequence). The length of the CDR3 is 15 residues. The DNA of the CDR3 is TGTGCCAGCAGCCTTCCGGGACAGGGGACCTACGAGCAGTACTTC. This sequence encodes CASSLPGQGTYEQYF.

This chain uses TRBV5-1 with TRBJ2-1; 10 bases align to TRBD2. The V and J ends lost 3 bases and 5 bases, in that order; junction bases with no gene match: 8. This CDR3 spans 16 amino acids. The germline V gene encodes CDR1 SGHRS and CDR2 YFSETQ. CDR3 nucleotides: TGCGCCAGCAGCTCCGGAGCCGGGACTAGCGACAATGAGCAGTTCTTC. It translates to CASSSGAGTSDNEQFF.

V and J are TRBV4-1 and TRBJ2-2; 13 bases are a match to TRBD2. The CDR3 covers 18 residues. CDR1 MGHRA and CDR2 YSYEKL come from the germline V gene. Trimming cost V 5 bases and J 0 bases; bases outside gene matches: 6. The chain's CDR3 is CASSSGLAGPSNTGELFF. The DNA of the CDR3 is TGCGCCAGCAGCTCGGGACTAGCGGGACCCTCGAACACCGGGGAGCTGTTTTTT.

This rearrangement joins TRBV6-5 to TRBJ1-1; TRBD1 aligns across 8 bases. This CDR3 spans 13 amino acids. The V and J ends lost 6 bases and 11 bases, in that order; junction bases with no gene match: 11. Germline CDR1 and CDR2: MNHEY and SVGAGI. The CDR3 reads CASRAGQAFLAFF. The DNA of the CDR3 is TGTGCCAGCAGGGCGGGACAGGCATTTTTGGCTTTCTTT.

The rearrangement uses TRBV19 and TRBJ1-2, with a tentative D call TRBD1 (6 bases). The CDR3 covers 13 residues. The V gene's germline CDR1 is LNHDA and CDR2 SQIVND (reference sequence). V dropped 6 bases and J dropped 7 bases, with 15 bases sitting between them. The CDR3 DNA follows: TGTGCCAGTAGAAACAGGGCATTGGGTGGCTACACCTTC. Translation gives CASRNRALGGYTF.

The genes are TRBV12-3 or TRBV12-4 and TRBJ1-4; D not certain. This CDR3 contains 12 residues. Between the trimmed V and J ends, which lost 7 bases and 8 bases, there was a span of 11 bases. CDR3 sequence reads: CASTTPPEKLFF. CDR3 DNA: TGTGCCAGCACCACTCCCCCCGAAAAACTGTTTTTT.

The chain is built from TRBV7-9 and TRBJ2-7; 9 nucleotides agree with TRBD2. The V segment lost 5 bases and the J segment 0 bases; nucleotides outside the gene matches: 5. This CDR3 contains 15 residues. In germline, CDR1 is SEHNR, CDR2 FQNEAQ (reference sequence). The CDR3: CASSGNSGGSYEQYF. The CDR3 DNA follows: TGTGCCAGCAGCGGGAATAGCGGGGGCTCCTACGAGCAGTACTTC.

The chain joins TRBV11-2 to TRBJ2-1, with 7 bases that match TRBD2. The V segment lost 4 bases and the J segment 7 bases; nucleotides outside the gene matches: 16. The CDR3 sequence is 17 residues long. CDR1 and CDR2 from the germline V gene are SGHAT and FQNNGV. In DNA form, the CDR3 reads TGTGCCAGCAGCTACCGGGCCGGGACTATGATTTGGAATGAGCAGTTCTTC. Translation: CASSYRAGTMIWNEQFF.

The chain recombines TRBV6-5 with TRBJ1-1, with D perhaps TRBD1 (6 bases). The V and J ends lost 11 bases and 1 base respectively, with 17 bases between them. CDR3 length: 14 amino acids. CDR1 MNHEY and CDR2 SVGAGI come from the germline V gene. CDR3 coding DNA: TGTGCCGTCAGGGGAACTTCTGGGAACACTGAAGCTTTCTTT. Translating gives CAVRGTSGNTEAFF.

The chain recombines TRBV6-1 with TRBJ1-5; D unresolved. V was cut by 3 bases and J by 6 bases, with 18 bases left in between. This CDR3 spans 16 amino acids. In germline, CDR1 is MNHNS, CDR2 SASEGT. DNA for the CDR3: TGTGCCAGCAGTGACCGCCCGGGTACGGTGGGTCAGCCCCAGCATTTT. Its protein is CASSDRPGTVGQPQHF.

This rearrangement joins TRBV28 to TRBJ2-1; D unresolved. From germline, CDR1 is MDHEN and CDR2 SYDVKM. Trimming shortened V by 1 base and J by 6 bases, and 13 bases separated the two germline ends. The CDR3 runs 15 residues. For the CDR3, the DNA is TGTGCCAGCAGTTTATATGGCAAAACTATCAATGAGCAGTTCTTC. Encoded protein: CASSLYGKTINEQFF.

This clone has more than one count but fewer than ten. The genes are TRBV18 and TRBJ2-2; unclear D gene. Germline CDR1 is KGHSH and CDR2 is LQKENI. V lost 3 bases, J lost 2 bases, and 4 bases lay in between. The CDR3 length is 13 residues. The CDR3 reads CASSPPNTGELFF. CDR3 sequence (DNA): TGTGCCAGCTCACCCCCTAACACCGGGGAGCTGTTTTTT.

The V gene is TRBV5-4, the J gene TRBJ2-1, with 11 bases lining up with TRBD1. Germline trimming cut 4 bases from V and 7 bases from J; bases unmatched to any gene: 7. CDR3 length equals 15 residues. CDR1 and CDR2 from the germline V gene are SGHNT and YYREEE (reference sequence). As DNA, the CDR3 is TGTGCCAGCAGCAGCGGACAGGGGGCGCGGAATGAGCAGTTCTTC. Residues: CASSSGQGARNEQFF.

V usage is TRBV11-2 and J usage is TRBJ1-1; no definite D call. This CDR3 has 13 residues. Germline CDR1 reads SGHAT; CDR2 reads FQNNGV. V lost 5 bases and J 6 bases, leaving 13 bases between the germline ends. This chain's CDR3 is CASSLLSGAEAFF. For the CDR3, the DNA is TGTGCCAGCAGCCTCCTCTCCGGGGCTGAAGCTTTCTTT. Combining the CDR3 with reference TRBV11-2 and TRBJ1-1 gives the whole variable domain EAGVAQSPRYKIIEKRQSVAFWCNPISGHATLYWYQQILGQGPKLLIQFQNNGVVDDSQLPKDRFSAERLKGVDSTLKIQPAKLEDSAVYLCASSLLSGAEAFFGQGTRLTVV.

This chain joins TRBV7-3 and TRBJ1-1; tentative D call: TRBD1 (5 bases). The germline V gene encodes CDR1 SGHTA and CDR2 FQGTGA. Trimming took off 3 bases at V and 5 bases at J, with 13 bases between the two ends. This CDR3 is built from 14 residues. This CDR3 is CASSLLGDRTEAFF. DNA of the CDR3: TGTGCCAGCAGCTTGTTAGGGGATCGGACTGAAGCTTTCTTT.

V is TRBV28 and J is TRBJ1-1, with D unresolved. Germline CDR1 reads MDHEN; CDR2 reads SYDVKM. V was clipped by 5 bases and J by 1 base, with 17 bases between them. CDR3 size: 16 residues. The CDR3 is CASSPSLGGSNTEAFF. CDR3 DNA: TGTGCCAGCAGTCCCTCTCTAGGTGGATCGAACACTGAAGCTTTCTTT.